This T cell receptor beta chain was captured by sequencing in a study of T cell repertoires in ileal Crohn's disease (dated by TCRdb to the late 2010s). About the investigation overall: The median duration of disease was 6 to 10 years, and at the time of surgery 35% to 45% of patients were active smokers. A Rutgeerts score higher than i0 was the definition used for endoscopic postoperative recurrence. Every patient underwent surgery because of a complication, which was stricturing disease in around 60% and penetrating disease in about 40%. The study was conducted in parallel with a multicentre cohort built to find predictors of early endoscopic recurrence after ileocolonic resection. TCR repertoire analysis was performed in about 59 Crohn's disease patients drawn from a prospective multicentre cohort. A total of around 170 mucosal samples from some 57 patients were sequenced, collected from several sites on the surgical specimen as well as at postoperative endoscopy. Postoperative therapy was given to about half of the patients, with thiopurines administered to about a dozen patients and anti-TNF agents administered to some 20 patients. Study-wide conclusions, independent of this receptor: Sorted CD8 T cells carried more high-frequency clones than CD4 T cells, suggesting mucosal expansions were mainly CD8. Mucosal CD4 and CD8 T cells were sorted and sequenced only in a subgroup of patients, the size of which was not stated. A significantly higher proportion of clonal expansions was observed in active smokers at surgery than in non-smokers (about 25% vs 20%, p=0.02). Endoscopic recurrence was linked to a higher percentage of high-frequency clones at surgery, and recurrence occurred in every patient whose clonality exceeded 26.8% (18/57).

Only one count was recorded for this clone. Its antigen is still unknown. No much larger clonotype is one base removed from it; base qualities were not supplied. The CDR3 runs 13 residues from the cysteine to the phenylalanine. The read is trimmed to its CDR3 DNA, 39 bases read in frame from base 1. The CDR1 and CDR2 encoded by the germline V gene (reference sequence) are GTSNPN and SVGIG. Deletion took 0 bases off V and 4 bases off J, with a span of 7 bases between the germline ends. Around 500 nanograms of biopsy DNA per sample were submitted for commercial TCRB immunosequencing. Adaptive Biotechnology amplified CDR3 regions from genomic DNA with a two-step multiplex PCR that controlled for amplification bias. Primers for every V and J gene segment were used in the first PCR, and barcodes and Illumina adapters were added in the second PCR. An Illumina instrument was used to sequence the CDR3 libraries. Regarding the original processing steps: The analysis used both the pipelines supplied by the vendor and custom analysis of the raw data in R/Bioconductor with R version 3.3.0. Clonality, which ranges from 0 to 1, was calculated as the inverse of the normalised Shannon entropy across all productive clones. High-frequency clones were defined as the share of the repertoire occupied by the top 100 clones, with only clones passing a 95% confidence test being retained. Overlap between samples was measured with the Morisita-Horn index, while repertoire diversity was measured with the Simpson index. TCRdb provides this immuneACCESS table in a form limited to in-frame rearrangements. Some clones are lacking; in checked studies, under half of them reflect an unresolved V gene, and why the rest are absent is not known. That table supplies the V and J calls and clone size; D and trimming were determined from the DNA. The sample table holds 6,000 to 8,000 clones, of which 65% to 80% were seen once. The top ten constitute 2.5% to 3.5% of the sample.

Adults with ileal or ileocolonic Crohn's disease and an indication for ileocolonic resection were eligible for inclusion. Whole ileal mucosal biopsies were kept frozen at -80 degrees C prior to DNA extraction. Genomic DNA was extracted from frozen whole biopsies using a TRizol-based method and was quantified with a NanoDrop 2000 spectrophotometer. The chain is made from TRBV30 and TRBJ1-5, with the D gene not confidently named. This TCR was sampled from an adult with Crohn's disease. Input material: ileal tissue. In nucleotide form, the sequence is TGTGCCTGGAGTGTGGCAGATAATCAGCCCCAGCATTTT. Translated, this gives CAWSVADNQPQHF.